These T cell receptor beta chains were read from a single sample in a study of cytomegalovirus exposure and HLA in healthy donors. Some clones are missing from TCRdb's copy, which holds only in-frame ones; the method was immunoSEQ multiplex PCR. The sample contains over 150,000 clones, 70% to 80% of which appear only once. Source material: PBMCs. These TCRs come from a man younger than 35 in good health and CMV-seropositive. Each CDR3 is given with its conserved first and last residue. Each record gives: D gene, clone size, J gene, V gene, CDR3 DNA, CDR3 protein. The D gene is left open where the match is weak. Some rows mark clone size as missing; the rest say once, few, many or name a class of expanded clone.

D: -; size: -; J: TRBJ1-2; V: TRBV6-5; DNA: TGTGCCAGCAGCTCTCTTAGACAGGCATACTATGGCTACACCTTC; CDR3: CASSSLRQAYYGYTF
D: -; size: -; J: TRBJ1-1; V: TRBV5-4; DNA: TGTGCCAGCAGCTGGGAAGGGGCCACTGAAGCTTTCTTT; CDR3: CASSWEGATEAFF
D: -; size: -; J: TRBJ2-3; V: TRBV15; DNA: TGTGCCACCAGCAGAGATCTACCAGATACGCAGTATTTT; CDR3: CATSRDLPDTQYF
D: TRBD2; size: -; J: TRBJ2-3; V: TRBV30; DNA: TGTGCCTGGAGTCGCGGACTAGCGGGGGGGCCTGATACGCAGTATTTT; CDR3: CAWSRGLAGGPDTQYF
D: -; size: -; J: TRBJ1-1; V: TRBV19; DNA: TGTGCCAGTAGTTCCCCGGGACGCCGGACGGGGGTCACTGAAGCTTTCTTT; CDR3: CASSSPGRRTGVTEAFF
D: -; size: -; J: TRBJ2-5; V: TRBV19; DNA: TGTGCCAGTAGTATAGAGGGGGCCGTTGGCGAGACCCAGTACTTC; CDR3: CASSIEGAVGETQYF
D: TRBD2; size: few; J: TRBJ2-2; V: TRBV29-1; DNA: TGCAGCGTTGAGGAGCTAGCGGACACCGGGGAGCTGTTTTTT; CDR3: CSVEELADTGELFF
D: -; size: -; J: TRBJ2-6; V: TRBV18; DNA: TGTGCCAGCTCACCACTCTACGACAACAGCCAGTCTGGGGCCAACGTCCTGACTTTC; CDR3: CASSPLYDNSQSGANVLTF
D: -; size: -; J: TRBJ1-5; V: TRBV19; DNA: TGTGCCAGTAGTATCCCCACGACCGACACGGGGGGTAGAGCCCAGCATTTT; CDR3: CASSIPTTDTGGRAQHF
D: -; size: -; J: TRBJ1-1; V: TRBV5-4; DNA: TGTGCCAGCAACACCCTCGTTGGCACTGAAGCTTTCTTT; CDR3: CASNTLVGTEAFF
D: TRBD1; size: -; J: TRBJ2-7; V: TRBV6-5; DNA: TGTGCCAGCAGGGATGGGACAGGGACCTACGAGCAGTACTTC; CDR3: CASRDGTGTYEQYF
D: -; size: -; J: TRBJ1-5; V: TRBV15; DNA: TGTGCCACCAGCAGAGATGGGGCAGTAAGCAATCAGCCCCAGCATTTT; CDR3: CATSRDGAVSNQPQHF
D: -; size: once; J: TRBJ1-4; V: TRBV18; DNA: TGTGCCAGCTCACCACTTCAGAATCCAAATGAAAAACTGTTTTTT; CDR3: CASSPLQNPNEKLFF
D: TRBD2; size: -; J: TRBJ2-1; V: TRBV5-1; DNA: TGCGCCAGCAGCTTGTTTGGGACTAGCGGGAGTTTGAATCGGAATGAGCAGTTCTTC; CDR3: CASSLFGTSGSLNRNEQFF
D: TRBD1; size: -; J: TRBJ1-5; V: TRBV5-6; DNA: TGTGCCAGCAGCGATGGACAGGATAATCAGCCCCAGCATTTT; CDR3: CASSDGQDNQPQHF
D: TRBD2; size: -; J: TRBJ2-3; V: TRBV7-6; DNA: TGTGCCAGCAGCCCACTCAGGGAGGGGGCGGGAGGGCCATATACGCAGTATTTT; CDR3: CASSPLREGAGGPYTQYF
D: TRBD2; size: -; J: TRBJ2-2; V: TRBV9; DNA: TGTGCCAGTCGGACTAGCGGGGCCGGGGAGCTGTTTTTT; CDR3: CASRTSGAGELFF
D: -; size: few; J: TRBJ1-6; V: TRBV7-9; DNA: TGTGCCAGCAGCCTGACACAATATAATTCACCCCTCCACTTT; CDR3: CASSLTQYNSPLHF
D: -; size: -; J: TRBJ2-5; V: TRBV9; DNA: TGTGCCAGCAGCGTAGGAGTAGCGTTGGAGACCCAGTACTTC; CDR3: CASSVGVALETQYF
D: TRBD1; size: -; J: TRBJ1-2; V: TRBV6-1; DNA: TGTGCCAGCAGTGAACCGGGGAGGACAGGGCAGGGCTATGGCTACACCTTC; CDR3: CASSEPGRTGQGYGYTF
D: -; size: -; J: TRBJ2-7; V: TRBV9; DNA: TGTGCCAGCAGCGTGAGAGGAGACCTCTCCTACGAGCAGTACTTC; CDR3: CASSVRGDLSYEQYF
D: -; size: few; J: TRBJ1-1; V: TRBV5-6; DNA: TGTGCCAGCAGCTTGGGAGGTAACACTGAAGCTTTCTTT; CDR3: CASSLGGNTEAFF
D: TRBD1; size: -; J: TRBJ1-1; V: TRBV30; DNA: TGTGCCTCAATACGACAGGGGTATGCTTTCTTT; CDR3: CASIRQGYAFF
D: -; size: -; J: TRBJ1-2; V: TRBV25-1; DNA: TGTGCCAGCAGTGAATCCGGATTCAGACTTAACTATGGCTACACCTTC; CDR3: CASSESGFRLNYGYTF
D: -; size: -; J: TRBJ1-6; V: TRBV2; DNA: TGTGCCAGCAGTGAAGCACGCGGGGTCTCACCCCTCCACTTT; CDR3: CASSEARGVSPLHF
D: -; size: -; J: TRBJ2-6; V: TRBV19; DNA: TGTGCCAGTAGTCTAGAGACAGGGGACTACTCCGGGGCCAACGTCCTGACTTTC; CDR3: CASSLETGDYSGANVLTF
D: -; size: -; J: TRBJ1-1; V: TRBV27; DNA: TGTGCCAGCAGTCCCCACATAGACGGAGGCACTGAAGCTTTCTTT; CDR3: CASSPHIDGGTEAFF
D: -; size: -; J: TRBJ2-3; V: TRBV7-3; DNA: TGTGCCAGCAGCTTAATTGGCGGGATTAGCACAGATACGCAGTATTTT; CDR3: CASSLIGGISTDTQYF
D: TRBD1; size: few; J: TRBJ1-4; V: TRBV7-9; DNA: TGTGCCAGCAGCTTAGATCCAGGACAGGGTGCTGAAAAACTGTTTTTT; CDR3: CASSLDPGQGAEKLFF
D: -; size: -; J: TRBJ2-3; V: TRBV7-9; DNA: TGTGCCAGCAGCTTAGCATCAGGGACTAGCACAGATACGCAGTATTTT; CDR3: CASSLASGTSTDTQYF
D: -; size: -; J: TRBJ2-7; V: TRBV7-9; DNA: TGTGCCAGCAGCCCTACCTCCTACGAGCAGTACTTC; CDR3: CASSPTSYEQYF
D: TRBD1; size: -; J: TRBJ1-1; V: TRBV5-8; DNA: TGTGCCAGCCTGGGACAGAAGAACACTGAAGCTTTCTTT; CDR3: CASLGQKNTEAFF
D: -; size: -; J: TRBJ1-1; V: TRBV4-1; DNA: TGCGCCAGCAGCCAAGCCCCGCAACGGGGGACTGAAGCTTTCTTT; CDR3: CASSQAPQRGTEAFF
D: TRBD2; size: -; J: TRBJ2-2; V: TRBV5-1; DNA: TGCGCCAGCAATCGTCTAGCGGGCGACACCGGGGAGCTGTTTTTT; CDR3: CASNRLAGDTGELFF
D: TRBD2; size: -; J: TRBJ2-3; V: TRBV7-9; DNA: TGTGCCAGCAGCCTCAGCGGGGGGCTGGGAGATACGCAGTATTTT; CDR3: CASSLSGGLGDTQYF
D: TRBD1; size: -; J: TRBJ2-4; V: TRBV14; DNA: TGTGCCAGCAGCCGCAATACAGGGGGAGGCGTAGTAGCCAAAAACATTCAGTACTTC; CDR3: CASSRNTGGGVVAKNIQYF
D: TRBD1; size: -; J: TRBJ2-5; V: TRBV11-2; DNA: TGTGCCAGCAGCTCAATCGGACAGGGAGGAGAGACCCAGTACTTC; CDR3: CASSSIGQGGETQYF
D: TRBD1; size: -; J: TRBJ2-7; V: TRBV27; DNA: TGTGCCAGCAGTTCCATTGGACAGGGGAGGCAGTACTTC; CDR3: CASSSIGQGRQYF
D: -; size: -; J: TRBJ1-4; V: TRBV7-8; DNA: TGTGCCAGCAGCTTGGAGGGACGTGAAAAACTGTTTTTT; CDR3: CASSLEGREKLFF
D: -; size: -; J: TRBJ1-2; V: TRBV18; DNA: TGTGCCAGCTCACCACGTAACAGTCACTATGGCTACACCTTC; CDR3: CASSPRNSHYGYTF
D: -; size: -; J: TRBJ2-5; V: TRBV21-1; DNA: TGTGCCAGCAGCAAAAGACCAGGGCAAGAGACCCAGTACTTC; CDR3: CASSKRPGQETQYF
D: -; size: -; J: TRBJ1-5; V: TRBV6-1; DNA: TGTGCCAGCAGTGTCGGAAGGGCGGGTCAGCCCCAGCATTTT; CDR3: CASSVGRAGQPQHF
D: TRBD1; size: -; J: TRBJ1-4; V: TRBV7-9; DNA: TGTGCCAGCAGCCGGGGACAGGGTAATGAAAAACTGTTTTTT; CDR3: CASSRGQGNEKLFF
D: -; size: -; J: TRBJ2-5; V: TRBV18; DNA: TGTGCCAGCTCACCATCGGGTGCTGAGGAGACCCAGTACTTC; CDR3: CASSPSGAEETQYF
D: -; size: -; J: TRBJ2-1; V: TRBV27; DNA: TGTGCCAGCAGTTTAATCGGGGAAGAGCAGTTCTTC; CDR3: CASSLIGEEQFF
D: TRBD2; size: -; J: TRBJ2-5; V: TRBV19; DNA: TGTGCCAGTAGTGATCCCGGGACTAGCGGGCAAGAGACCCAGTACTTC; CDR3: CASSDPGTSGQETQYF